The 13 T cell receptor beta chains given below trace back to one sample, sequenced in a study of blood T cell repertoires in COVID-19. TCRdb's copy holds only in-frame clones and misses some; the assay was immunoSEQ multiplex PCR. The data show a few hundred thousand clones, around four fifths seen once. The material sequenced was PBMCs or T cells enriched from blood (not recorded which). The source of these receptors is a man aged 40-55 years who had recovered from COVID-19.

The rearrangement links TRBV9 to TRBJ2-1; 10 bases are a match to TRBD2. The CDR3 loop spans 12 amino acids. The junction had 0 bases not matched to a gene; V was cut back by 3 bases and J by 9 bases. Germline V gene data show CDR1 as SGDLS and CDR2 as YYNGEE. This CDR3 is CASSASGSEQFF. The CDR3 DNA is TGTGCCAGCAGCGCTAGCGGGAGTGAGCAGTTCTTC.

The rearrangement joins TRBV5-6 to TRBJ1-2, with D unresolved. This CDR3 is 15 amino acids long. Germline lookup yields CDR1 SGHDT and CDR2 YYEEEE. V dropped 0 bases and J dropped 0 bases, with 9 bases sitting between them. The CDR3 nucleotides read TGTGCCAGCAGCTTGGTCGCGGTGCCTAACTATGGCTACACCTTC. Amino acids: CASSLVAVPNYGYTF.

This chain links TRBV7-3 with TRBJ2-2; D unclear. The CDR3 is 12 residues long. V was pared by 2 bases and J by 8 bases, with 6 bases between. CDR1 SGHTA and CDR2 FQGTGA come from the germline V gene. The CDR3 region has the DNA TGTGCCAGCAGCTTAGGTACAGGGGAGCTGTTTTTT. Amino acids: CASSLGTGELFF.

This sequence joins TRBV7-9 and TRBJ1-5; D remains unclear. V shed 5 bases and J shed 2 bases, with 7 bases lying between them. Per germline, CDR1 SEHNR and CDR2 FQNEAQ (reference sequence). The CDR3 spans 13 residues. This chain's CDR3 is CASSEEGNQPQHF. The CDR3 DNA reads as TGTGCCAGCAGCGAGGAGGGCAATCAGCCCCAGCATTTT.

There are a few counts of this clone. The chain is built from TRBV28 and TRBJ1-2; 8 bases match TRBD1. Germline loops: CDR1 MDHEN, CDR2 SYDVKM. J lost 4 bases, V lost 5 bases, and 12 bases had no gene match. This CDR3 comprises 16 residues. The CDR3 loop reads CASSLSGGEAIYGYTF. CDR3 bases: TGTGCCAGCAGTCTATCAGGGGGCGAGGCTATCTATGGCTACACCTTC.

The CDR3 region has the DNA TGTGCCAGCTCAGACCAGCGGGGCCCCTACGAGCAGTACTTC. This gives the protein CASSDQRGPYEQYF. V usage is TRBV18 and J usage is TRBJ2-7; 7 bases are shared with TRBD2. This CDR3 has 14 residues. Germline CDR1 and CDR2: KGHSH and LQKENI. J lost 2 bases, V lost 5 bases, and 6 bases had no gene match.

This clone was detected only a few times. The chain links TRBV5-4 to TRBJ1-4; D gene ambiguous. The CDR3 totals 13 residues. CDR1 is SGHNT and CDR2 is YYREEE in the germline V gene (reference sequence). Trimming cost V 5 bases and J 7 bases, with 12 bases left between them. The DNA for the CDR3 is TGTGCCAGCAGGGCCCACTCTAGTGAAAAACTGTTTTTT. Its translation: CASRAHSSEKLFF.

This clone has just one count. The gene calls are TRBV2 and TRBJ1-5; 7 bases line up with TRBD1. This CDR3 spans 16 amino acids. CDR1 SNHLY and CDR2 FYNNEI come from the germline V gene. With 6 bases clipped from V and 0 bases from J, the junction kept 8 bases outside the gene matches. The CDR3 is CASRTDRVYSNQPQHF. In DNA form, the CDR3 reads TGTGCCAGCAGAACAGACAGGGTTTATAGCAATCAGCCCCAGCATTTT.

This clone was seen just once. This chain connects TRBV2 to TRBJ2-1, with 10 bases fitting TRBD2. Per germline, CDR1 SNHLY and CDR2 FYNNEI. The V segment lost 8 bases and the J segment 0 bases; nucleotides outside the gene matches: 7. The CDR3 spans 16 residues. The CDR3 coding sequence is TGTGCCAGCGGAGGGAGACTAGCGGGCTCCTACAATGAGCAGTTCTTC. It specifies CASGGRLAGSYNEQFF.

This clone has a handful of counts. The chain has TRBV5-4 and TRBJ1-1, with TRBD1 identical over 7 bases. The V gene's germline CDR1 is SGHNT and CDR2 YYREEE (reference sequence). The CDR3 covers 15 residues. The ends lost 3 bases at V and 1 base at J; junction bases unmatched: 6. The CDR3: CASSSRTGGNTEAFF. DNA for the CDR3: TGTGCCAGCAGCTCACGGACAGGCGGGAACACTGAAGCTTTCTTT. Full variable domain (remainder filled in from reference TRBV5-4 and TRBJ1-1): ETGVTQSPTHLIKTRGQQVTLRCSSQSGHNTVSWYQQALGQGPQFIFQYYREEENGRGNFPPRFSGLQFPNYSSELNVNALELDDSALYLCASSSRTGGNTEAFFGQGTRLTVV.

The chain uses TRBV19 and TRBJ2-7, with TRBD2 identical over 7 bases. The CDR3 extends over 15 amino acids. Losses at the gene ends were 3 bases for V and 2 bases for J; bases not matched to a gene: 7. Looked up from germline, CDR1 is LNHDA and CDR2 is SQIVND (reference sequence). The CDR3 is CASSIGGGIAYEQYF. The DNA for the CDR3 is TGTGCCAGTAGTATCGGCGGGGGTATCGCCTACGAGCAGTACTTC.

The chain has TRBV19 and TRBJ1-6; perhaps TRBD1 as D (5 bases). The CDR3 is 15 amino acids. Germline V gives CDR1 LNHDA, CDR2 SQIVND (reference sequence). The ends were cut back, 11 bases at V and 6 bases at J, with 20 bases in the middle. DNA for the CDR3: TGTGCCGCGAGGGACTCAGCAAACTTTAATTCACCCCTCCACTTT. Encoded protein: CAARDSANFNSPLHF.

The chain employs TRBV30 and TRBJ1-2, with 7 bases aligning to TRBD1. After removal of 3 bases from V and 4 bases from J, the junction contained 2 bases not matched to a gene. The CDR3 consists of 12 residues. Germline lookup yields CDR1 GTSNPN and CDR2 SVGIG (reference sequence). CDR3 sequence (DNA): TGTGCCTGGAGGCAGGGGGTCTATGGCTACACCTTC. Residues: CAWRQGVYGYTF.